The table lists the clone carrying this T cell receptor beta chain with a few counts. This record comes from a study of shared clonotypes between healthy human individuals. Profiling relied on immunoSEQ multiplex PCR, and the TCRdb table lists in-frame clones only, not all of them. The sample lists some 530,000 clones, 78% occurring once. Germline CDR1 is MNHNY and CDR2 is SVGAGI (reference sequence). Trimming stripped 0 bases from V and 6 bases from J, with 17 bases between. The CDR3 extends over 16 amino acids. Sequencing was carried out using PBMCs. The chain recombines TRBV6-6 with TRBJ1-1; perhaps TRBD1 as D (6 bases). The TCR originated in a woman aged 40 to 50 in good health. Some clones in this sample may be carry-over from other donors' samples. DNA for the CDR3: TGTGCCAGCAGTTACTCGAGTCGCAGGGGCGATGCTGAAGCTTTCTTT. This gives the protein CASSYSSRRGDAEAFF.